This T cell receptor beta chain emerged from a study of early T cells in non-severe SARS-CoV-2 infection. This clonotype was counted only a few times. With 6 bases clipped from V and 6 bases from J, the junction kept 4 bases outside the gene matches. Germline V gives CDR1 SQVTM, CDR2 ANQGSEA. This CDR3 comprises 12 residues. TCRdb re-analysed the 5' RACE reads in MiXCR, keeping a single row per CDR3 protein. Among 70,000 to 95,000 distinct CDR3 sequences, around 15% were seen once, and the ten largest hold roughly 9.7%. This clonotype originated in an adult who was a healthcare worker with PCR-confirmed SARS-CoV-2 infection or an uninfected control (not recorded which). The sequenced sample was whole blood. The V and J genes are TRBV29-1 and TRBJ2-3; 9 nucleotides agree with TRBD1. The CDR3, as DNA: TGCAGCGTGGGGACAGGGAGGGATACGCAGTATTTT. This sequence encodes CSVGTGRDTQYF.